This T cell receptor (beta chain) was sequenced for a study of CD8+CD57+ T cells in acquired aplastic anemia. Study summary: Mean DNA quantity obtained from sorted CD4+ and CD8+ cells was about 3.2 ug. Sequencing produced an average of about 11 million reads per healthy donor for CD4+ cells. Study-wide findings and caveats: CD8+ Simpson's diversity did not differ significantly between patients and controls. Patients and controls turned out to have more than 25 CD8+ CDR3 sequences in common.

The CDR3 consists of 15 residues. V gave up 1 base and J gave up 2 bases, with 9 bases separating them. CDR1 and CDR2 (germline): SSHAT, FNYEAQ (reference sequence). TCR beta VDJ and CDR3 profiling used genomic DNA as template. MiXCR, run by TCRdb on the reads, gives a single entry per CDR3 protein. The table lists fewer than 100,000 distinct CDR3 sequences, under 50% of them singletons, with approximately 70% in the top ten. This clonotype was seen at least ten times. Its antigen is not known. This receptor was obtained from a human donor in good health, serving as a control. The sample taken for sequencing was sorted CD4+, CD8+, or CD8+CD57+ T cells (not recorded which) from PBMCs. The chain joins TRBV7-7 to TRBJ2-1, with D tentatively TRBD1 (5 bases). The CDR3 bases are TGTGCCAGCAGCTTAGGAGTGGGGCCCTACAATGAGCAGTTCTTC. As protein: CASSLGVGPYNEQFF. The entire variable domain, with the rest obtained from reference TRBV7-7 and TRBJ2-1, is as follows: GAGVSQSPRYKVTKRGQDVTLRCDPISSHATLYWYQQALGQGPEFLTYFNYEAQPDKSGLPSDRFSAERPEGSISTLTIQRTEQRDSAMYRCASSLGVGPYNEQFFGPGTRLTVL.